What follows are 27 T cell receptor beta chains derived from one specimen sequenced in a study of T cell responses to AZD1222 COVID-19 vaccine. Data came from immunoSEQ multiplex PCR; TCRdb stores just in-frame clones and leaves some out. The profile shows 120,000 to 150,000 clones, more than 90% of them singletons. The source material was peripheral blood, sampled on day 0 of AZD1222 vaccination. The receptors stem from an adult in good health.

J is TRBJ1-4 and V is TRBV6-5; 7 nucleotides match TRBD1. This CDR3 region has 15 residues. Germline V gene data show CDR1 as MNHEY and CDR2 as SVGAGI. The J segment lost 5 bases and the V segment lost 5 bases, leaving 8 bases of the junction unmatched. CDR3 in amino acids: CASSLTTGMNEKLFF. CDR3 DNA sequence: TGTGCCAGCAGTCTAACGACAGGGATGAATGAAAAACTGTTTTTT.

For the CDR3, the DNA is TGTGCCAGTAGTCAGGGGACAGGGAGACGCACGCCCGTATATAGCAATCAGCCCCAGCATTTT. Translated, it gives CASSQGTGRRTPVYSNQPQHF. This rearrangement joins TRBV19 to TRBJ1-5, with 9 bases that match TRBD1. The CDR3 runs to 21 residues. CDR1 and CDR2 from the germline V gene are LNHDA and SQIVND (reference sequence). V dropped 5 bases and J dropped 0; count of bases not matched to a gene: 20.

The chain joins TRBV30 to TRBJ1-5; 7 nucleotides line up with TRBD1. V shed 3 bases and J 6 bases; nucleotides not matched to a gene: 11. The CDR3 runs to 15 residues. In germline, CDR1 is GTSNPN, CDR2 SVGIG (reference sequence). CDR3 in amino acids: CAWRGGRGTGQPQHF. The DNA for the CDR3 is TGTGCCTGGAGGGGAGGCAGGGGGACCGGTCAGCCCCAGCATTTT. Looking up the rest from reference TRBV30 and TRBJ1-5 gives the full variable domain: SQTIHQWPATLVQPVGSPLSLECTVEGTSNPNLYWYRQAAGRGLQLLFYSVGIGQISSEVPQNLSASRPQDRQFILSSKKLLLSDSGFYLCAWRGGRGTGQPQHFGDGTRLSIL.

CDR3 nucleotide sequence: TGCGCCAGCAGCTCGGGGGGCTTCCAGAGCTCCTACGAGCAGTACTTC. Residues: CASSSGGFQSSYEQYF. V is TRBV5-1 and J is TRBJ2-7, with a weak D call TRBD2 (7 bases). The CDR3 length is 16 residues. Between the trimmed V and J ends, which lost 3 bases and 0 bases, there was a span of 16 bases. Germline V gene data show CDR1 as SGHRS and CDR2 as YFSETQ. Based on the CDR3 plus reference TRBV5-1 and TRBJ2-7, the full variable domain is KAGVTQTPRYLIKTRGQQVTLSCSPISGHRSVSWYQQTPGQGLQFLFEYFSETQRNKGNFPGRFSGRQFSNSRSEMNVSTLELGDSALYLCASSSGGFQSSYEQYFGPGTRLTVT.

CDR3 nucleotides: TGTGCCAGCGTTGCGATTGGGTGGACAGGGTCTTCCTACGAGCAGTACTTC. Protein: CASVAIGWTGSSYEQYF. V usage is TRBV2 and J usage is TRBJ2-7, with TRBD1 identical over 8 bases. V was clipped by 8 bases and J by 1 base; unmatched bases: 16. The CDR3 contains 17 residues. Looked up from germline, CDR1 is SNHLY and CDR2 is FYNNEI.

The DNA of the CDR3 is TGTGCCAGCAGTTTAGCGGGGAGCTCTGGAAACACCATATATTTT. This gives the protein CASSLAGSSGNTIYF. The gene calls are TRBV27 and TRBJ1-3; D unclear. Germline CDR1 is MNHEY and CDR2 is SMNVEV (reference sequence). The CDR3 spans 15 residues. Trimming pared 2 bases from V and 0 bases from J, leaving 8 bases between.

This clone showed up just once. The V and J genes are TRBV7-9 and TRBJ1-1; D call uncertain. The CDR3 is made up of 14 amino acids. With 4 bases removed from V and 1 base from J, the gap between germline ends came to 10 bases. The V gene's germline CDR1 is SEHNR and CDR2 FQNEAQ (reference sequence). The CDR3 loop is CASSSPRRNTEAFF. The CDR3 DNA follows: TGTGCCAGCAGCTCCCCCCGGAGGAACACTGAAGCTTTCTTT. Filled out from reference TRBV7-9 and TRBJ1-1, the complete variable domain reads DTGVSQNPRHKITKRGQNVTFRCDPISEHNRLYWYRQTLGQGPEFLTYFQNEAQLEKSRLLSDRFSAERPKGSFSTLEIQRTEQGDSAMYLCASSSPRRNTEAFFGQGTRLTVV.

A single count supports this clone. The rearrangement uses TRBV6-5 and TRBJ2-1; D not resolved. Between the trimmed V and J ends, which lost 8 bases and 6 bases, there was a span of 11 bases. The CDR3 runs to 12 residues. Per the germline V gene, CDR1 is MNHEY and CDR2 is SVGAGI. The CDR3 loop is CASAVSRNEQFF. DNA of the CDR3: TGTGCCAGCGCCGTGTCTCGCAATGAGCAGTTCTTC.

V gene TRBV5-1 combines with J gene TRBJ2-1, with 10 bases that match TRBD2. Trimming removed 4 bases from V and 7 bases from J; junction bases left unmatched: 8. The CDR3 runs to 15 residues. The germline CDR1 and CDR2 sequences are SGHRS and YFSETQ. The CDR3 reads CASSLRLAGINEQFF. DNA of the CDR3: TGCGCCAGCAGCCTTCGACTAGCGGGCATAAATGAGCAGTTCTTC.

The J gene is TRBJ1-1, the V gene TRBV28, with D uncertain. Germline V CDR1 and CDR2: MDHEN, SYDVKM. Between the trimmed V and J ends, which lost 8 bases and 5 bases, there was a span of 6 bases. The CDR3 runs to 10 residues. Here the CDR3 DNA reads TGTGCCAGCGGAAGAACTGAAGCTTTCTTT. Its protein product is CASGRTEAFF.

The rearrangement joins TRBV28 to TRBJ1-1; 9 bases are shared with TRBD1. Germline V lookup: CDR1 MDHEN, CDR2 SYDVKM. Trimming took 5 bases from V and 4 from J; bases not matched to a gene: 8. The CDR3 has 15 amino acids. CDR3 in DNA: TGTGCCAGCAGTCCTCCACAGGGGGCAGGCACTGAAGCTTTCTTT. Translated: CASSPPQGAGTEAFF.

This chain links TRBV7-6 with TRBJ2-1, with 13 positions matching TRBD2. After removal of 1 base from V and 3 bases from J, the junction contained 0 bases not matched to a gene. The CDR3 covers 16 residues. Per the germline V gene, CDR1 is SGHVS and CDR2 is FNYEAQ. CDR3 coding DNA: TGTGCCAGCAGCTTAGGGACTAGCGGGAGCTACAATGAGCAGTTCTTC. Residues: CASSLGTSGSYNEQFF.

This chain links TRBV29-1 with TRBJ2-4; no clear D. The germline V gene has CDR1 SQVTM and CDR2 ANQGSEA. V was shortened by 0 bases and J by 7 bases, with 4 bases between the two germline ends. CDR3 size: 11 residues. CDR3 sequence (DNA): TGCAGCGTTGAAGATTCGAACATTCAGTACTTC. This sequence encodes CSVEDSNIQYF.

The chain has TRBV19 and TRBJ1-2, with 7 bases lining up with TRBD1. Germline V lookup: CDR1 LNHDA, CDR2 SQIVND (reference sequence). The V and J ends lost 7 bases and 7 bases, in that order; junction bases with no gene match: 18. The CDR3 has 16 residues. The CDR3, as DNA: TGTGCCAGTACCTCCGGGGAAGGGGGCGTTGTGGGTGGCTACACCTTC. Translation: CASTSGEGGVVGGYTF.

The genes are TRBV7-8 and TRBJ1-1, with a weak D call TRBD1 (6 bases). This CDR3 contains 14 residues. V was shortened by 0 bases and J by 1 base, with 6 bases between the two germline ends. Germline V lookup: CDR1 SGHVS, CDR2 FQNEAQ. CDR3 residues: CASSLATGNTEAFF. CDR3 in DNA: TGTGCCAGCAGCTTAGCGACAGGGAACACTGAAGCTTTCTTT.

This clone came up a few times. The junction shows a germline mismatch at one end, possibly a read error. This chain links TRBV10-3 with TRBJ2-7, with D perhaps TRBD1 (5 bases). The CDR3 covers 15 residues. Germline assignment: CDR1 ENHRY and CDR2 SYGVKD. CDR3 protein: CAISQSGDSSYEQYF. CDR3 DNA: TGTGCCATCAGTCAGTCGGGCGACAGCTCCTACGAGCAGTACTTC.

This chain connects TRBV28 to TRBJ2-1; 10 bases agree with TRBD2. Per the germline V gene, CDR1 is MDHEN and CDR2 is SYDVKM. The CDR3 extends over 18 amino acids. V trimming: 6 bases; J trimming: 0 bases; junction bases outside the gene matches: 11. The CDR3 DNA is TGTGCCAGCAGCCCACTACCCGCTAGCGGGAGCTCCTACAATGAGCAGTTCTTC. It translates to CASSPLPASGSSYNEQFF.

V usage is TRBV6-2 or TRBV6-3 and J usage is TRBJ2-7; D not resolved. The CDR3 spans 13 residues. With 6 bases removed from V and 0 bases from J, the gap between germline ends came to 9 bases. Germline assignment: CDR1 MNHEY and CDR2 SVGEGT. The CDR3 protein is CASSLLDSYEQYF. The CDR3 region has the DNA TGTGCCAGCAGCCTACTTGACTCCTACGAGCAGTACTTC.

The chain joins TRBV7-2 to TRBJ2-1, with D unresolved. The germline gives CDR1 SGHTA, CDR2 FQGNSA. Trimming shortened V by 5 bases and J by 7 bases, and 18 bases separated the two germline ends. CDR3 size: 15 residues. The CDR3 sequence is CASSPLRGVINEQFF. CDR3 nucleotide sequence: TGTGCCAGCAGCCCTTTACGCGGAGTGATTAATGAGCAGTTCTTC.

The V gene is TRBV4-3, the J gene TRBJ2-7, with 10 bases identical to TRBD1. This CDR3 spans 16 amino acids. The germline gives CDR1 LGHNA, CDR2 YSLEER. The junction had 7 bases not matched to a gene; V was cut back by 0 bases and J by 5 bases. The CDR3 sequence is CASSQEGGQGSHEQYF. DNA for the CDR3: TGCGCCAGCAGCCAAGAGGGGGGACAGGGGTCCCACGAGCAGTACTTC.

This chain uses TRBV25-1 with TRBJ2-5, with D uncertain. V was clipped by 5 bases and J by 5 bases, with 21 bases between them. This CDR3 contains 16 residues. In germline, CDR1 is MGHDK, CDR2 SYGVNS. The DNA of the CDR3 is TGTGCCAGCAGTCAAACCCGGACCGGCCTTGGGGAGACCCAGTACTTC. Its translation: CASSQTRTGLGETQYF.

V usage is TRBV13 and J usage is TRBJ2-6; D tentatively fits TRBD1 or TRBD2 (5 bases each). Germline CDR1 PRHDT, CDR2 FYEKMQ (reference sequence). There are 17 residues in the CDR3. V was cut by 10 bases and J by 0 bases, with 19 bases left in between. The CDR3 loop reads CAILRDASTSGANVLTF. The DNA of the CDR3 is TGTGCCATCCTCCGGGACGCGTCTACCTCTGGGGCCAACGTCCTGACTTTC.

The chain has TRBV28 and TRBJ2-5, with 10 bases fitting TRBD1. This CDR3 is 14 amino acids long. The junction had 6 bases not matched to a gene; V was cut back by 6 bases and J by 5 bases. Germline loops: CDR1 MDHEN, CDR2 SYDVKM. The CDR3 here is CASSRGTGVETQYF. CDR3 coding DNA: TGTGCCAGCAGCCGCGGGACAGGGGTCGAGACCCAGTACTTC.

The J gene is TRBJ1-1, the V gene TRBV9; 8 bases match TRBD1. The CDR3 sequence is 14 residues long. The J segment lost 3 bases and the V segment lost 4 bases, leaving 5 bases of the junction unmatched. The germline CDR1 and CDR2 sequences are SGDLS and YYNGEE. This chain's CDR3 is CASSLKDRDTEAFF. CDR3 nucleotides: TGTGCCAGCAGCCTGAAGGACAGGGACACTGAAGCTTTCTTT. The variable domain in full, completed from reference TRBV9 and TRBJ1-1, reads DSGVTQTPKHLITATGQRVTLRCSPRSGDLSVYWYQQSLDQGLQFLIQYYNGEERAKGNILERFSAQQFPDLHSELNLSSLELGDSALYFCASSLKDRDTEAFFGQGTRLTVV.

This clone was observed a few times. The chain combines TRBV15 with TRBJ1-2; D may be TRBD1 (6 bases). Germline-derived CDR1 and CDR2 are LNHNV and YYDKDF (reference sequence). The V end was cut by 5 bases, the J end by 8 bases, with 12 bases between. This CDR3 spans 12 amino acids. CDR3 bases: TGTGCCACCAGCCAAGGACAGCCAGGCTACACCTTC. Residues: CATSQGQPGYTF.

The rearrangement uses TRBV19 and TRBJ2-1, with TRBD1 matching 7 bases. The CDR3 loop spans 17 amino acids. J lost 0 bases, V lost 4 bases, and 9 bases had no gene match. Germline CDR1 reads LNHDA; CDR2 reads SQIVND (reference sequence). The CDR3, as DNA: TGTGCCAGTAGTACCACGACAGGGAAGAGCTCCTACAATGAGCAGTTCTTC. Translating it yields CASSTTTGKSSYNEQFF.

The V call is TRBV13, the J call TRBJ1-3; 10 nucleotides match TRBD1. Matching the DNA end better, TRBJ2-2 makes the J call doubtful. Germline-derived CDR1 and CDR2 are PRHDT and FYEKMQ (reference sequence). The CDR3 runs to 16 residues. The CDR3 nucleotides are TGTGCCAGCAGCTACCAGACGGGACAGGGGACCGGGGAGCTGTTTTTT. Its translation: CASSYQTGQGTGELFF.